A single sample gave rise to the 28 T cell receptor beta chains below, sequenced in a study of blood T cells in healthy people across ages. A second PCR of 7 to 11 cycles used a sample-barcoded 5' primer and a J-beta primer mix. TCRdb independently ran MiXCR on the 5' RACE reads; one entry per CDR3 protein. The table shows 700,000 to 950,000 distinct CDR3 sequences, with 58% occurring only once. The material sequenced was blood. All receptors come from a man aged 25 to 40 in good health.

The chain has TRBV20-1 and TRBJ2-1; a possible D gene is TRBD1 (6 bases). Per the germline V gene, CDR1 is DFQATT and CDR2 is SNEGSKA (reference sequence). The CDR3 runs to 15 residues. V was trimmed by 5 bases and J by 6 bases, leaving 20 bases between them. This CDR3 is CSAGGPGQGSNEQFF. The CDR3 region has the DNA TGCAGTGCTGGAGGCCCCGGGCAGGGGAGCAATGAGCAGTTCTTC.

This clonotype was counted between two and nine times. V gene TRBV29-1 combines with J gene TRBJ2-1; 11 bases map to TRBD2. V dropped 4 bases and J dropped 3; count of bases not matched to a gene: 8. The CDR3 length is 16 residues. The germline V gene encodes CDR1 SQVTM and CDR2 ANQGSEA. CDR3 nucleotide sequence: TGCAGCGTTGGCGGTCGACTAGCGGGACTCTACAATGAGCAGTTCTTC. It codes for CSVGGRLAGLYNEQFF.

The rearrangement links TRBV20-1 to TRBJ1-1; D gene uncertain. Germline V lookup: CDR1 DFQATT, CDR2 SNEGSKA (reference sequence). The CDR3 is made up of 11 amino acids. V lost 3 bases and J lost 7, with 9 bases in between. CDR3 sequence (DNA): TGCAGTGCTAGGTCTCTCAGTGAAGCTTTCTTT. Its translation: CSARSLSEAFF.

The CDR3 DNA reads TGTGCCAGCAGTTCAAGGAGGACCACAGATACGCAGTATTTT. Encoded protein: CASSSRRTTDTQYF. The rearrangement uses TRBV12-3 or TRBV12-4 and TRBJ2-3, with a tentative D call TRBD2 (5 bases). Trimming removed 4 bases from V and 2 bases from J, with 10 bases in between. This CDR3 has 14 residues.

This clonotype showed up just a few times. The rearrangement links TRBV4-2 to TRBJ2-1, with 7 bases identical to TRBD1. Trimming took 0 bases from V and 4 from J; bases not matched to a gene: 6. This CDR3 region has 16 residues. CDR1 and CDR2 (germline): LGHNA, YNFKEQ. The CDR3 nucleotides read TGTGCCAGCAGCCAAGATTCCGGGACAGAGTACAATGAGCAGTTCTTC. Its translation is CASSQDSGTEYNEQFF.

The CDR3 sequence is CASSRESYNEQFF. The CDR3 DNA is TGTGCCAGCAGCCGGGAGTCTTACAATGAGCAGTTCTTC. The chain recombines TRBV7-8 with TRBJ2-1; D may be TRBD2 (6 bases). The CDR3 totals 13 residues. Germline V gene sequence: CDR1 SGHVS, CDR2 FQNEAQ. V lost 5 bases to trimming and J lost 4 bases, with 9 bases between them.

The chain joins TRBV7-6 to TRBJ1-4; D not resolved. Germline CDR1 reads SGHVS; CDR2 reads FNYEAQ. The CDR3 is made up of 15 amino acids. V dropped 5 bases and J dropped 0 bases, with 10 bases sitting between them. The DNA of the CDR3 is TGTGCCAGCAGCGAGACGTGGGCAACTAATGAAAAACTGTTTTTT. It encodes CASSETWATNEKLFF.

The rearrangement links TRBV20-1 to TRBJ2-1; D is uncertain. This CDR3 is built from 12 residues. The germline V gene encodes CDR1 DFQATT and CDR2 SNEGSKA (reference sequence). The V gene lost 6 bases and the J gene lost 8 bases, with 14 bases spanning the gap. CDR3 nucleotide sequence: TGCAGTGCACACCACGTACGCCATGAGCAGTTCTTC. Its protein is CSAHHVRHEQFF.

On this clonotype itself: The junction does not match germline at one end; this may be a read error. The chain couples TRBV4-2 to TRBJ2-3; tentative D call: TRBD2 (6 bases). The CDR3 has 19 residues. CDR1 and CDR2 (germline): LGHNA, YNFKEQ. DNA for the CDR3: TGTGCCAGCAGCCAAGAGTACCATAGGAGTAGCGGAAGCACAGATGCGCAGTATTTT. Amino acid sequence: CASSQEYHRSSGSTDAQYF.

The gene calls are TRBV29-1 and TRBJ2-3; D is ambiguous. The CDR3 contains 12 residues. Looked up from germline, CDR1 is SQVTM and CDR2 is ANQGSEA. The ends were cut back, 4 bases at V and 3 bases at J, with 8 bases in the middle. For the CDR3, the DNA is TGCAGCGTTGCATCCGAAACAGATACGCAGTATTTT. It encodes CSVASETDTQYF.

This rearrangement joins TRBV6-2 or TRBV6-3 to TRBJ2-7; D not certain. V dropped 7 bases and J dropped 3 bases, with 19 bases sitting between them. CDR1 is MNHEY and CDR2 is SVGEGT in the germline V gene. The CDR3 loop spans 15 amino acids. CDR3 nucleotides: TGTGCCAGCATCGGACGGCGGTGGACCTACTACGAGCAGTACTTC. Its translation: CASIGRRWTYYEQYF.

The chain is built from TRBV27 and TRBJ2-3; TRBD1 or TRBD2 may be the D gene (6 bases each). V was cut by 2 bases and J by 2 bases, with 11 bases left in between. Germline V gene sequence: CDR1 MNHEY, CDR2 SMNVEV (reference sequence). The CDR3 covers 15 residues. For the CDR3, the DNA is TGTGCCAGCAGTTTAAGGGGGGCAGACACAGATACGCAGTATTTT. It specifies CASSLRGADTDTQYF.

In this sample, this clonotype turned up a few times. The chain combines TRBV27 with TRBJ2-7; weak D call: TRBD1 (6 bases). V was pared by 6 bases and J by 6 bases, with 18 bases between. The CDR3 has 14 residues. CDR1 and CDR2 (germline): MNHEY, SMNVEV (reference sequence). CDR3 sequence: CASRGVIQGVEQYF. CDR3 sequence (DNA): TGTGCCAGCAGGGGGGTGATACAGGGAGTCGAGCAGTACTTC.

This clonotype turned up a few times. This chain's CDR3 is CAGGNRGPVGEQYF. The CDR3 DNA reads TGTGCCGGAGGGAACAGGGGTCCTGTCGGAGAGCAGTACTTC. This chain uses TRBV6-1 with TRBJ2-4, with D possibly matching TRBD1 (7 bases). Germline-derived CDR1 and CDR2 are MNHNS and SASEGT. This CDR3 comprises 14 residues. The V gene lost 11 bases and the J gene lost 13 bases, with 27 bases spanning the gap.

In this sample, this clonotype turned up a few times. This chain joins TRBV7-9 and TRBJ2-5; TRBD2 might be the D (6 bases). The CDR3 spans 15 residues. CDR1 SEHNR and CDR2 FQNEAQ come from the germline V gene (reference sequence). V was clipped by 3 bases and J by 0 bases, with 11 bases between them. The CDR3 protein is CASSLQRVYQETQYF. The DNA of the CDR3 is TGTGCCAGCAGCTTGCAGCGGGTATACCAAGAGACCCAGTACTTC.

This clonotype was seen a handful of times. In nucleotides, the CDR3 is TGTGCCAGCTCACCACCGGGCTCACCCCTCCACTTT. It specifies CASSPPGSPLHF. The chain carries TRBV18 and TRBJ1-6; D not certain. The CDR3 totals 12 residues. Per the germline V gene, CDR1 is KGHSH and CDR2 is LQKENI. Trimming removed 0 bases from V and 10 bases from J, with 4 bases in between.

V gene TRBV6-5 combines with J gene TRBJ2-1; D is ambiguous. The CDR3 is 13 residues long. Per the germline V gene, CDR1 is MNHEY and CDR2 is SVGAGI. V gave up 3 bases and J gave up 4 bases, with 7 bases separating them. The CDR3 DNA is TGTGCCAGCAGTTATGTTGGATACAATGAGCAGTTCTTC. Amino acid sequence: CASSYVGYNEQFF.

The table lists this clonotype with a few counts. The J gene is TRBJ1-2, the V gene TRBV6-2 or TRBV6-3, with D perhaps TRBD1 (6 bases). V shed 2 bases and J shed 8 bases, with 18 bases lying between them. The CDR3 extends over 15 amino acids. Per germline, CDR1 MNHEY and CDR2 SVGEGT. DNA of the CDR3: TGTGCCAGCAGTTACAGGAGGACAGCGGCCACGGGCTACACCTTC. Translated: CASSYRRTAATGYTF.

Concerning this clonotype itself: Sequence at one end of the junction differs from germline and may be a read error. The chain joins TRBV5-1 to TRBJ2-1, with 7 positions matching TRBD2. The J call may be wrong; the DNA end is better matched by TRBJ2-7. From germline, CDR1 is SGHRS and CDR2 YFSETQ. The CDR3 loop spans 16 amino acids. The CDR3 DNA is TGCGCCAGCAGATTGGGAGCGGGGTTCTCCTACAATGAGCAGTACTTC. Translation: CASRLGAGFSYNEQYF.

The genes are TRBV20-1 and TRBJ2-5; 10 bases are a match to TRBD2. This CDR3 contains 15 residues. V lost 4 bases and J lost 3; bases outside the gene matches: 8. The germline V gene encodes CDR1 DFQATT and CDR2 SNEGSKA (reference sequence). CDR3 residues: CSAIPGLARKETQYF. The CDR3 DNA reads as TGCAGTGCTATCCCGGGACTAGCGAGAAAAGAGACCCAGTACTTC.

This clonotype occurred a few times. The junction differs from germline at one of its ends, possibly a read error. The rearrangement links TRBV20-1 to TRBJ2-7; TRBD2 matches at 13 bases. The germline CDR1 and CDR2 sequences are DFQATT and SNEGSKA (reference sequence). The CDR3 is 15 residues long. CDR3 coding DNA: TGCAGTGCCAGAGGGACTAGCGGGACCATTTACGAGCAGTACTTC. Its protein is CSARGTSGTIYEQYF.

A few counts support this clonotype. The gene calls are TRBV28 and TRBJ1-1; D is perhaps TRBD1 (6 bases). This CDR3 has 12 amino acids. Germline-derived CDR1 and CDR2 are MDHEN and SYDVKM. Trimming took 3 bases from V and 7 from J, leaving 9 bases between them. The CDR3 DNA reads TGTGCCAGCAGTTTCGAGGGGGGTGAAGCTTTCTTT. Translating it yields CASSFEGGEAFF.

This clonotype was seen a few times. The chain uses TRBV7-2 and TRBJ2-7; 8 bases are a match to TRBD2. V was clipped by 2 bases and J by 2 bases; unmatched bases: 5. Per germline, CDR1 SGHTA and CDR2 FQGNSA. CDR3 length equals 15 residues. CDR3 amino acids: CASSLNSGTTYEQYF. In DNA, the CDR3 is TGTGCCAGCAGCTTAAATAGCGGGACTACCTACGAGCAGTACTTC.

The table lists this clonotype with a few counts. The J gene is TRBJ2-5, the V gene TRBV7-2; TRBD2 aligns across 8 bases. V lost 5 bases to trimming and J lost 0 bases; unmatched junction nucleotides: 8. The CDR3 totals 16 residues. Germline CDR1 and CDR2: SGHTA and FQGNSA. Written as DNA, the CDR3 is TGTGCCAGCAGCCGCCGAGGGCGGGGGGACCAAGAGACCCAGTACTTC. Encoded protein: CASSRRGRGDQETQYF. The whole variable domain, filled in from reference TRBV7-2 and TRBJ2-5, reads GAGVSQSPSNKVTEKGKDVELRCDPISGHTALYWYRQSLGQGLEFLIYFQGNSAPDKSGLPSDRFSAERTGGSVSTLTIQRTQQEDSAVYLCASSRRGRGDQETQYFGPGTRLLVL.

The gene calls are TRBV3-1 and TRBJ2-6; TRBD1 might be the D (6 bases). With 4 bases removed from V and 2 bases from J, the gap between germline ends came to 21 bases. Looked up from germline, CDR1 is LGHDT and CDR2 is YNNKEL (reference sequence). CDR3 size: 19 residues. Written as DNA, the CDR3 is TGTGCCAGCAGCCCAGGAGGACTGGGGGCTCAAGCTGGGGCCAACGTCCTGACTTTC. This encodes CASSPGGLGAQAGANVLTF.

The chain employs TRBV29-1 and TRBJ2-7, with D uncertain. Trimming left V 3 bases short and J 6 bases short, with 12 bases between. In germline, CDR1 is SQVTM, CDR2 ANQGSEA. The CDR3 is made up of 12 amino acids. The CDR3 DNA reads as TGCAGCGTTGAGGCTGGGCCCCTCGAGCAGTACTTC. It specifies CSVEAGPLEQYF.

This rearrangement joins TRBV6-5 to TRBJ2-7; D uncertain. Trimming left V 0 bases short and J 3 bases short, with 12 bases between. Germline V CDR1 and CDR2: MNHEY, SVGAGI. This CDR3 spans 15 amino acids. CDR3 sequence (DNA): TGTGCCAGCAGTTACTCGCGGAGCCTCAACTACGAGCAGTACTTC. Translating gives CASSYSRSLNYEQYF.

The chain employs TRBV20-1 and TRBJ2-1; a possible D gene is TRBD2 (6 bases). The end of the DNA is better explained by TRBJ2-7, so the J call may be wrong. Germline assignment: CDR1 DFQATT and CDR2 SNEGSKA (reference sequence). The CDR3 totals 16 residues. CDR3 amino acids: CSARPLSGGIYNEQYF. CDR3 nucleotides: TGCAGTGCTAGACCACTAAGTGGCGGGATCTACAATGAGCAGTACTTC.